The T cell receptor (beta chain) under discussion was sequenced for a study of blood T cell repertoires in COVID-19. Study details: Both acute and convalescent COVID-19 samples were obtained from the United States, Italy and Spain.

Assay used: immunoSEQ multiplex PCR; TCRdb lists only in-frame clones, some missing. The data show around 150,000 clones, about 80% seen once. The V and J ends lost 3 bases and 0 bases respectively, with 12 bases between them. This CDR3 contains 15 residues. Germline V lookup: CDR1 SGHRS, CDR2 YFSETQ. This clonotype was obtained from a woman of 80 years or more with acute or convalescent COVID-19. V usage is TRBV5-1 and J usage is TRBJ1-1, with D perhaps TRBD1 (6 bases). Sequences were obtained from peripheral blood. The CDR3 region is CASSSADSLNTEAFF. The CDR3 DNA sequence: TGCGCCAGCAGCTCGGCGGACAGTTTGAACACTGAAGCTTTCTTT.